The 12 T cell receptor beta chains listed next were all sequenced from one sample in a study of PD-1 blockade in classical Hodgkin lymphoma. Every patient experienced relapse after autologous stem cell transplantation, and brentuximab vedotin exposure varied. Assay used: immunoSEQ multiplex PCR; TCRdb lists only in-frame clones, some missing. The sample carries tens of thousands of clones, 85% to 90% recorded once. This specimen consisted of peripheral blood mononuclear cells (PBMCs), obtained before the second cycle of nivolumab. The receptor set was obtained from a human donor with classical Hodgkin lymphoma.

This chain uses TRBV19 with TRBJ2-2; 8 nucleotides match TRBD2. Germline V lookup: CDR1 LNHDA, CDR2 SQIVND (reference sequence). The CDR3 is 15 amino acids. After removal of 5 bases from V and 5 bases from J, the junction contained 7 bases not matched to a gene. The CDR3 protein is CASSRLAGITGELFF. CDR3 nucleotides: TGTGCCAGTAGTCGGCTAGCGGGTATTACCGGGGAGCTGTTTTTT.

This clone was found a few times. The V gene is TRBV28, the J gene TRBJ2-2; TRBD2 matches 7 bases. V lost 5 bases to trimming and J lost 7 bases; unmatched junction nucleotides: 10. Germline-derived CDR1 and CDR2 are MDHEN and SYDVKM. CDR3 size: 15 residues. CDR3 sequence (DNA): TGTGCCAGCAGTCTTCGGCGGGAGTATAGCGGGGAGCTGTTTTTT. It codes for CASSLRREYSGELFF.

In its sample, this clone was seen once. The rearrangement links TRBV7-9 to TRBJ2-1; no clear D. CDR3 size: 10 residues. Germline CDR1 reads SEHNR; CDR2 reads FQNEAQ (reference sequence). V shed 8 bases and J shed 4 bases, with 3 bases lying between them. This chain's CDR3 is CASGYNEQFF. The DNA of the CDR3 is TGTGCCAGCGGGTACAATGAGCAGTTCTTC.

The chain combines TRBV27 with TRBJ2-7; TRBD2 matches at 11 bases. This CDR3 is built from 14 residues. The germline gives CDR1 MNHEY, CDR2 SMNVEV (reference sequence). J lost 4 bases, V lost 8 bases, and 7 bases had no gene match. The CDR3 protein is CASSPGTSGYEQYF. CDR3 nucleotide sequence: TGTGCCAGCTCTCCCGGGACTAGCGGATACGAGCAGTACTTC.

This chain uses TRBV5-1 with TRBJ1-3, with no clear D. Between the trimmed V and J ends, which lost 4 bases and 0 bases, there was a span of 11 bases. This CDR3 region has 15 residues. Germline V lookup: CDR1 SGHRS, CDR2 YFSETQ. CDR3 nucleotides: TGCGCCAGCAGCCTACAAGGATCCTCTGGAAACACCATATATTTT. It translates to CASSLQGSSGNTIYF.

The V and J genes are TRBV19 and TRBJ1-1; D unresolved. The CDR3 loop spans 13 amino acids. Trimming took 1 base from V and 1 from J, leaving 4 bases between them. Germline V gene sequence: CDR1 LNHDA, CDR2 SQIVND (reference sequence). CDR3 loop: CASSIGQNTEAFF. The CDR3 coding sequence is TGTGCCAGTAGTATAGGACAGAACACTGAAGCTTTCTTT. The full variable domain, in which reference TRBV19 and TRBJ1-1 provide the parts outside the CDR3, is DGGITQSPKYLFRKEGQNVTLSCEQNLNHDAMYWYRQDPGQGLRLIYYSQIVNDFQKGDIAEGYSVSREKKESFPLTVTSAQKNPTAFYLCASSIGQNTEAFFGQGTRLTVV.

The chain is built from TRBV9 and TRBJ2-7; the match to TRBD1 covers 7 bases. There are 15 residues in the CDR3. Germline trimming cut 4 bases from V and 3 bases from J; bases unmatched to any gene: 10. Germline loops: CDR1 SGDLS, CDR2 YYNGEE. The CDR3 sequence is CASSPQGTAYYEQYF. CDR3 DNA: TGTGCCAGCAGCCCCCAGGGGACAGCATACTACGAGCAGTACTTC.

A single count supports this clone. This chain uses TRBV11-2 with TRBJ2-3; D tentatively reads TRBD1 or TRBD2 (5 bases each). V was trimmed by 8 bases and J by 1 base, leaving 13 bases between them. The germline gives CDR1 SGHAT, CDR2 FQNNGV. The CDR3 totals 14 residues. The CDR3 region is CASASRGGTDTQYF. CDR3 in DNA: TGTGCCAGCGCATCTAGGGGAGGCACAGATACGCAGTATTTT.

The CDR3 DNA is TGTGCCAGTAGTCTGCGGACAGGGAGGGGTTACGAGCAGTACTTC. This gives the protein CASSLRTGRGYEQYF. The chain has TRBV19 and TRBJ2-7; D is perhaps TRBD1 (8 bases). Trimming left V 5 bases short and J 4 bases short, with 18 bases between. The germline gives CDR1 LNHDA, CDR2 SQIVND (reference sequence). CDR3 length equals 15 residues.

Regarding this clone: The junction does not match germline at one end; this may be a read error. The chain's CDR3 is CASSNVADGYGQYF. CDR3 bases: TGTGCCAGCAGTAACGTAGCGGACGGTTACGGGCAGTACTTC. The V call is TRBV5-4, the J call TRBJ2-7; a weak D match, TRBD2 (6 bases). CDR3 length: 14 amino acids. Germline values: CDR1 SGHNT, CDR2 YYREEE (reference sequence).

This clone was counted a single time. This chain joins TRBV15 and TRBJ2-1; 7 bases map to TRBD1. Germline CDR1 reads LNHNV; CDR2 reads YYDKDF (reference sequence). Trimming at V came to 4 bases and at J to 5 bases, leaving 8 bases not matched to a gene. The length of the CDR3 is 15 residues. The CDR3 protein is CATSTPWDSHNEQFF. CDR3 nucleotides: TGTGCCACCAGCACCCCGTGGGACAGTCACAATGAGCAGTTCTTC.

V is TRBV2 and J is TRBJ1-6; D not certain. This CDR3 comprises 17 residues. Germline CDR1 reads SNHLY; CDR2 reads FYNNEI. Trimming stripped 3 bases from V and 9 bases from J, with 21 bases between. CDR3 residues: CASSEEISTLSSSPLHF. The CDR3 nucleotides read TGTGCCAGCAGTGAGGAAATCAGCACGCTATCTTCTTCACCCCTCCACTTT.